Listed here are 32 T cell receptor beta chains from one sample, sequenced in a study of identical twins. TCRdb analysed the 5' RACE reads with MiXCR anew, one entry per CDR3 protein. Among 650,000 to 800,000 distinct CDR3 sequences listed, approximately 9% were seen once. The data also belong to a second study, concerning yellow fever vaccine responses in identical twins.

Sequencing was done on a sample of PBMCs. The receptors come from a woman aged 18-35 years in good health.

In this sample, this clonotype turned up a few times. V usage is TRBV28 and J usage is TRBJ2-5; tentatively, D is TRBD2 (5 bases). The CDR3 loop spans 17 amino acids. With 4 bases removed from V and 5 bases from J, the gap between germline ends came to 23 bases. Germline V lookup: CDR1 MDHEN, CDR2 SYDVKM. The CDR3 region is CASSSLGSRIREETQYF. CDR3 coding DNA: TGTGCCAGCAGTTCCCTAGGTAGTAGGATTAGGGAGGAGACCCAGTACTTC.

The sample holds a few counts of this clonotype. The rearrangement links TRBV28 to TRBJ2-5; 13 bases align to TRBD2. V gave up 4 bases and J gave up 0 bases; unmatched junction bases: 8. Germline CDR1 is MDHEN and CDR2 is SYDVKM. The CDR3 extends over 18 amino acids. CDR3 in amino acids: CASSYGLAGETYQETQYF. CDR3 nucleotides: TGTGCCAGCAGTTACGGACTAGCGGGGGAGACGTACCAAGAGACCCAGTACTTC.

This chain connects TRBV29-1 to TRBJ2-4; either TRBD1 or TRBD2 may supply D (5 bases each). Germline V lookup: CDR1 SQVTM, CDR2 ANQGSEA. CDR3 length: 15 residues. Trimming pared 0 bases from V and 3 bases from J, leaving 12 bases between. This CDR3 reads CSVEEFRDDKNIQYF. In DNA, the CDR3 is TGCAGCGTTGAAGAGTTCAGGGACGACAAAAACATTCAGTACTTC.

The sample holds many counts of this clonotype. The chain recombines TRBV12-3 or TRBV12-4 with TRBJ1-5; TRBD1 matches 7 bases. CDR3 length: 14 amino acids. Trimming at V came to 6 bases and at J to 0 bases, leaving 2 bases not matched to a gene. CDR3 in amino acids: CASRGQFSNQPQHF. The CDR3 DNA reads as TGTGCCAGCAGGGGACAGTTTAGCAATCAGCCCCAGCATTTT.

This clonotype was observed at least ten times. J is TRBJ2-7 and V is TRBV5-1; 7 nucleotides match TRBD1. The CDR3 has 16 residues. Trimming removed 4 bases from V and 0 bases from J; junction bases left unmatched: 10. Looked up from germline, CDR1 is SGHRS and CDR2 is YFSETQ. CDR3 loop: CASSPAQGMSSYEQYF. The CDR3 DNA sequence: TGCGCCAGCAGCCCTGCACAGGGGATGAGCTCCTACGAGCAGTACTTC.

This clonotype was observed a handful of times. The rearrangement joins TRBV3-1 to TRBJ2-7; the D gene is possibly TRBD2 (6 bases). This CDR3 region has 14 residues. Germline V gene sequence: CDR1 LGHDT, CDR2 YNNKEL (reference sequence). V lost 3 bases and J 2 bases, leaving 11 bases between the germline ends. The CDR3 here is CASSHRDLTYEQYF. In DNA form, the CDR3 reads TGTGCCAGCAGCCACCGGGACTTAACCTACGAGCAGTACTTC.

The chain couples TRBV5-1 to TRBJ1-4, with D unclear. Trimming took off 0 bases at V and 0 bases at J, with 27 bases between the two ends. The CDR3 runs to 22 residues. Per the germline V gene, CDR1 is SGHRS and CDR2 is YFSETQ. The CDR3 spells CASSLASQVKGSRSATNEKLFF. The CDR3 nucleotides are TGCGCCAGCAGCTTGGCGTCCCAAGTTAAGGGTTCGAGAAGCGCAACTAATGAAAAACTGTTTTTT.

V is TRBV5-5 and J is TRBJ2-6; no clear D. This CDR3 region has 15 residues. Between the trimmed V and J ends, which lost 0 bases and 2 bases, there was a span of 6 bases. CDR1 and CDR2 from the germline V gene are SGHKS and YYEKEE (reference sequence). CDR3 amino acids: CASSLAWAGANVLTF. As DNA, the CDR3 is TGTGCCAGCAGCTTGGCCTGGGCTGGGGCCAACGTCCTGACTTTC.

The J gene is TRBJ2-7, the V gene TRBV20-1; D perhaps matches TRBD1 (7 bases). CDR3 length equals 15 residues. The germline gives CDR1 DFQATT, CDR2 SNEGSKA (reference sequence). The germline V and J ends were trimmed by 0 bases and 4 bases, with 16 bases remaining between them. The CDR3 DNA follows: TGCAGTGCTAGAGACAATCGGAGGGGGCTATACGAGCAGTACTTC. Amino acids: CSARDNRRGLYEQYF.

The table lists this clonotype with a few counts. V gene TRBV7-8 combines with J gene TRBJ2-3; D may be TRBD1 or TRBD2 (7 bases each). Trimming pared 4 bases from V and 6 bases from J, leaving 20 bases between. Germline CDR1 is SGHVS and CDR2 is FQNEAQ. The CDR3 runs 16 residues. The CDR3 DNA follows: TGTGCCAGCAGCTCAGGGGGGGACTACCTCCCCGATACGCAGTATTTT. Its translation is CASSSGGDYLPDTQYF.

The gene calls are TRBV4-2 and TRBJ2-2; D perhaps matches TRBD1 (6 bases). The CDR3 spans 15 residues. CDR1 and CDR2 from the germline V gene are LGHNA and YNFKEQ. Trimming stripped 5 bases from V and 0 bases from J, with 10 bases between. CDR3 coding DNA: TGTGCCAGCAGCTACAGGGATCCGAACACCGGGGAGCTGTTTTTT. Its protein is CASSYRDPNTGELFF.

This clonotype was recorded at least ten times. The chain uses TRBV29-1 and TRBJ1-1; D remains ambiguous. V lost 6 bases and J lost 7, with 9 bases in between. The CDR3 covers 10 residues. Germline V gene lookup returns CDR1 SQVTM and CDR2 ANQGSEA. The CDR3 sequence: CSVMDREAFF. In nucleotides, the CDR3 is TGCAGCGTGATGGACCGTGAAGCTTTCTTT.

This clonotype was seen only a few times. The CDR3 protein is CAISELRTYGYTF. The CDR3 DNA reads TGTGCCATCAGTGAGCTCCGAACCTATGGCTACACCTTC. The rearrangement links TRBV10-3 to TRBJ1-2, with unresolved D. Trimming pared 2 bases from V and 4 bases from J, leaving 8 bases between. Per the germline V gene, CDR1 is ENHRY and CDR2 is SYGVKD. The CDR3 is 13 amino acids.

This clonotype has at least ten counts. This chain joins TRBV20-1 and TRBJ1-2, with D unresolved. The CDR3 has 15 amino acids. V lost 0 bases to trimming and J lost 3 bases, with 14 bases between them. The V gene's germline CDR1 is DFQATT and CDR2 SNEGSKA (reference sequence). CDR3 region: CSARDPGKGDYGYTF. The CDR3 DNA is TGCAGTGCTAGAGACCCCGGGAAGGGTGACTATGGCTACACCTTC.

This clonotype appeared a few times. V gene TRBV7-2 combines with J gene TRBJ2-7; D not certain. The CDR3 has 14 residues. In germline, CDR1 is SGHTA, CDR2 FQGNSA. V lost 4 bases, J lost 0 bases, and 10 bases lay in between. This CDR3 is CASSSSPTSYEQYF. The CDR3 coding sequence is TGTGCCAGCAGCTCATCCCCAACCTCCTACGAGCAGTACTTC. Using reference TRBV7-2 and TRBJ2-7 for the parts outside the CDR3, the full variable domain is GAGVSQSPSNKVTEKGKDVELRCDPISGHTALYWYRQSLGQGLEFLIYFQGNSAPDKSGLPSDRFSAERTGGSVSTLTIQRTQQEDSAVYLCASSSSPTSYEQYFGPGTRLTVT.

The chain is built from TRBV7-2 and TRBJ2-5; D possibly uses TRBD1 or TRBD2 (6 bases each). The CDR3 consists of 14 residues. V was trimmed by 8 bases and J by 4 bases, leaving 17 bases between them. CDR1 and CDR2 (germline): SGHTA, FQGNSA. The chain's CDR3 is CASEGGLLRETQYF. Written as DNA, the CDR3 is TGTGCCAGCGAGGGGGGACTTCTAAGAGAGACCCAGTACTTC. The whole variable domain, remainder taken from reference TRBV7-2 and TRBJ2-5, is GAGVSQSPSNKVTEKGKDVELRCDPISGHTALYWYRQSLGQGLEFLIYFQGNSAPDKSGLPSDRFSAERTGGSVSTLTIQRTQQEDSAVYLCASEGGLLRETQYFGPGTRLLVL.

This clonotype was found a few times. For the CDR3, the DNA is TGTGCCACAGCAGGGGGCCCATATCAGCCCCAGCATTTT. Translation: CATAGGPYQPQHF. The chain carries TRBV27 and TRBJ1-5, with 8 bases identical to TRBD1. The CDR3 is made up of 13 amino acids. V trimming: 10 bases; J trimming: 5 bases; junction bases outside the gene matches: 7. CDR1 MNHEY and CDR2 SMNVEV come from the germline V gene (reference sequence).

The chain has TRBV28 and TRBJ2-2, with 8 bases fitting TRBD1. CDR3 length: 15 amino acids. After removal of 8 bases from V and 2 bases from J, the junction contained 7 bases not matched to a gene. The germline gives CDR1 MDHEN, CDR2 SYDVKM. CDR3 sequence reads: CASGPTGANTGELFF. DNA of the CDR3: TGTGCCAGCGGACCGACAGGGGCAAACACCGGGGAGCTGTTTTTT.

The gene calls are TRBV28 and TRBJ1-4, with 7 bases identical to TRBD1. Germline CDR1 reads MDHEN; CDR2 reads SYDVKM. The V gene end was trimmed by 2 bases and the J gene end by 4 bases; junction bases not matched to a gene: 10. The CDR3 has 17 amino acids. As DNA, the CDR3 is TGTGCCAGCAGTTTAGAGGGGGCGCGGGATATTAATGAAAAACTGTTTTTT. It encodes CASSLEGARDINEKLFF.

In this sample, this clonotype turned up a few times. The V call is TRBV3-1, the J call TRBJ1-4; possible D gene TRBD1, 5 bases. V lost 7 bases and J 7 bases, leaving 22 bases between the germline ends. Germline V gives CDR1 LGHDT, CDR2 YNNKEL (reference sequence). This CDR3 is built from 16 residues. CDR3 protein: CASTPSGWGAGEKLFF. CDR3 sequence (DNA): TGTGCCAGCACCCCCTCAGGGTGGGGCGCAGGTGAAAAACTGTTTTTT.

This clonotype was counted ten times or more. The rearrangement joins TRBV10-3 to TRBJ2-1; D may be TRBD1 (6 bases). This CDR3 spans 13 amino acids. With 8 bases removed from V and 5 bases from J, the gap between germline ends came to 13 bases. Germline-derived CDR1 and CDR2 are ENHRY and SYGVKD. The CDR3, as DNA: TGTGCCATCCAGCTGGGGACAAACAATGAGCAGTTCTTC. Amino acids: CAIQLGTNNEQFF.

In its sample, this clonotype was seen a few times. The chain carries TRBV11-2 and TRBJ2-7; unclear D gene. Looked up from germline, CDR1 is SGHAT and CDR2 is FQNNGV. This CDR3 is built from 15 residues. V shed 1 base and J shed 2 bases, with 12 bases lying between them. In DNA, the CDR3 is TGTGCCAGCAGCTTAGGTGCTACGACAACCTACGAGCAGTACTTC. Its translation: CASSLGATTTYEQYF. Full variable domain (rest looked up from reference TRBV11-2 and TRBJ2-7): EAGVAQSPRYKIIEKRQSVAFWCNPISGHATLYWYQQILGQGPKLLIQFQNNGVVDDSQLPKDRFSAERLKGVDSTLKIQPAKLEDSAVYLCASSLGATTTYEQYFGPGTRLTVT.

The V call is TRBV7-2, the J call TRBJ2-1; a possible D gene is TRBD1 (5 bases). The CDR3 length is 15 residues. Germline lookup yields CDR1 SGHTA and CDR2 FQGNSA. Trimming removed 1 base from V and 2 bases from J, with 9 bases in between. CDR3 bases: TGTGCCAGCAGCTTAGTTGGACAAACCTACAATGAGCAGTTCTTC. This codes for CASSLVGQTYNEQFF.

This clonotype was counted ten times or more. The chain recombines TRBV6-5 with TRBJ2-7; 7 nucleotides align to TRBD1. Germline V gene lookup returns CDR1 MNHEY and CDR2 SVGAGI. The CDR3 is 14 amino acids. V shed 2 bases, J shed 1 base, and the junction held 2 bases outside the gene matches. CDR3 in DNA: TGTGCCAGCAGTTACAGGGACAGATCCTACGAGCAGTACTTC. It translates to CASSYRDRSYEQYF.

This rearrangement joins TRBV10-3 to TRBJ2-3; TRBD2 matches at 8 bases. CDR1 ENHRY and CDR2 SYGVKD come from the germline V gene. CDR3 length equals 16 residues. V was clipped by 11 bases and J by 4 bases; unmatched bases: 17. CDR3 sequence: CASKGGAGGSADTQYF. CDR3 DNA: TGTGCCTCGAAGGGGGGCGCGGGGGGCTCAGCAGATACGCAGTATTTT.

Note on this clonotype: Given a much more abundant clone one base away, this may be a read error. The chain couples TRBV29-1 to TRBJ2-2; the D call may be TRBD1 or TRBD2 (7 bases each). Per the germline V gene, CDR1 is SQVTM and CDR2 is ANQGSEA. V was pared by 8 bases and J by 2 bases, with 12 bases between. There are 13 residues in the CDR3. DNA for the CDR3: TGCAGCCGGGGGGACAGCAACACCGGGGAGCTGTTTTTT. It specifies CSRGDSNTGELFF.

The V call is TRBV25-1, the J call TRBJ2-2; 12 nucleotides match TRBD1. Germline CDR1 MGHDK, CDR2 SYGVNS. V was clipped by 6 bases and J by 4 bases; unmatched bases: 3. The CDR3 sequence is 15 residues long. The CDR3 DNA is TGTGCCAGCAGACCGGGACAGGGGGCCACCGGGGAGCTGTTTTTT. Protein sequence: CASRPGQGATGELFF.

This sequence joins TRBV6-5 and TRBJ2-7, with D perhaps TRBD1 or TRBD2 (5 bases each). The CDR3 consists of 17 residues. V lost 2 bases and J lost 0, with 17 bases in between. Germline V gives CDR1 MNHEY, CDR2 SVGAGI. In nucleotides, the CDR3 is TGTGCCAGCAGTTACCGGAACCTCGGGACCCTCTCCTACGAGCAGTACTTC. Residues: CASSYRNLGTLSYEQYF.

This chain joins TRBV29-1 and TRBJ2-7; 13 nucleotides agree with TRBD2. V shed 6 bases, J shed 6 bases, and the junction held 5 bases outside the gene matches. Germline CDR1 is SQVTM and CDR2 is ANQGSEA. The CDR3 extends over 13 amino acids. CDR3 amino acids: CSVGLAGLSEQYF. CDR3 sequence (DNA): TGCAGCGTGGGACTAGCGGGACTCTCCGAGCAGTACTTC.

This clonotype has a handful of counts. This chain uses TRBV29-1 with TRBJ1-5, with D possibly TRBD1 on 6 matching bases. The length of the CDR3 is 14 residues. Between the trimmed V and J ends, which lost 4 bases and 6 bases, there was a span of 16 bases. Germline CDR1 SQVTM, CDR2 ANQGSEA. CDR3 in DNA: TGCAGCGTTGGGGTAGGGGGGCTCGGTCAGCCCCAGCATTTT. Encoded protein: CSVGVGGLGQPQHF.

This chain connects TRBV2 to TRBJ2-1; TRBD2 agrees at 12 bases. The length of the CDR3 is 17 residues. V dropped 8 bases and J dropped 3; count of bases not matched to a gene: 11. In germline, CDR1 is SNHLY, CDR2 FYNNEI. The CDR3 nucleotides are TGTGCCAGCCCCGGGCTAGCGGGAGGGTTCGGCTACAATGAGCAGTTCTTC. Translating it yields CASPGLAGGFGYNEQFF.

This clonotype was observed at least ten times. This chain links TRBV12-3 or TRBV12-4 with TRBJ2-5; no reliable D call. The CDR3 has 14 residues. V gave up 1 base and J gave up 7 bases, with 13 bases separating them. CDR3 coding DNA: TGTGCCAGCAGTTTAGGCTGGCCGAAGTGGACCCAGTACTTC. Its translation is CASSLGWPKWTQYF.